This TCR beta chain was captured by sequencing in a study of T-cell reconstitution after alpha-beta-depleted transplantation in children. This clonotype was counted a few times. During its preparation, the TCRbeta library received unique molecular identifiers. TCRdb analysed the PCR reads with MiXCR anew, one entry per CDR3 protein. The data hold more than 250,000 distinct CDR3 sequences, with over 8% observed a single time. Between the trimmed V and J ends, which lost 4 bases and 8 bases, there was a span of 14 bases. Germline lookup yields CDR1 SEHNR and CDR2 FQNEAQ (reference sequence). This CDR3 region has 13 residues.

The specimen comprised PBMCs from the stem cell graft donor, sampled from the stem cell graft. V is TRBV7-9 and J is TRBJ1-2; no clear D gene. This clonotype was obtained from a human donor who donated a stem cell graft to a child with SCID. CDR3 protein: CASSSSDRWGYTF. The DNA for the CDR3 is TGTGCCAGCAGCTCGTCTGACCGCTGGGGCTACACCTTC.